The 32 T cell receptor beta chains reported below all come from one sample, sequenced in a study of T-cell reconstitution after alpha-beta-depleted transplantation in children. Unique molecular identifiers were incorporated into the prepared TCRbeta library. TCRdb reprocessed the PCR reads with MiXCR, giving one entry per CDR3 protein. The sample includes 150,000 to 200,000 distinct CDR3 sequences, roughly 14% of them seen just once. The specimen was PBMCs from the stem cell graft donor, collected from the stem cell graft. These receptors were taken from a human donor who donated a stem cell graft to a child with acute lymphoblastic leukemia.

This clonotype was seen at least ten times. The chain links TRBV5-4 to TRBJ2-7, with 12 nucleotides matching TRBD2. The CDR3 loop spans 15 amino acids. Germline CDR1 is SGHNT and CDR2 is YYREEE (reference sequence). V dropped 3 bases and J dropped 7; count of bases not matched to a gene: 8. CDR3 bases: TGTGCCAGCAGCTCACTAGCGGGAGGTCCTAGGGAGCAGTACTTC. It is translated as CASSSLAGGPREQYF.

In its sample, this clonotype was seen many times. The chain recombines TRBV5-1 with TRBJ2-2, with D unclear. Between the trimmed V and J ends, which lost 1 base and 0 bases, there was a span of 10 bases. CDR1 and CDR2 (germline): SGHRS, YFSETQ. This CDR3 has 16 residues. CDR3 in DNA: TGCGCCAGCAGCTTGAGGGCGGCCCCGAACACCGGGGAGCTGTTTTTT. Its protein is CASSLRAAPNTGELFF.

Concerning this clonotype itself: Possible read error: a much larger clone is one base away. The chain uses TRBV28 and TRBJ2-2; D not certain. The germline CDR1 and CDR2 sequences are MDHEN and SYDVKM. V lost 6 bases and J lost 0, with 11 bases in between. The CDR3 is 15 residues long. The CDR3 DNA is TGTGCCAGCAGCTCTACTCGCGCGAACACCGGGGAGCTGTTTTTT. It specifies CASSSTRANTGELFF.

The chain links TRBV2 to TRBJ1-1, with D perhaps matching TRBD1 (6 bases). There are 13 residues in the CDR3. V was trimmed by 11 bases and J by 0 bases, leaving 13 bases between them. Germline V gives CDR1 SNHLY, CDR2 FYNNEI. As DNA, the CDR3 is TGTGCCTGGACAGAGGGTATGAACACTGAAGCTTTCTTT. Translated: CAWTEGMNTEAFF.

This clonotype was seen ten or more times. This rearrangement joins TRBV5-1 to TRBJ2-7; TRBD2 matches 8 bases. The CDR3 is 15 residues long. Germline CDR1 and CDR2: SGHRS and YFSETQ. V was clipped by 4 bases and J by 2 bases; unmatched bases: 8. The CDR3 loop reads CASSRTSRTPYEQYF. In DNA form, the CDR3 reads TGCGCCAGCAGCCGGACTAGCCGAACACCCTACGAGCAGTACTTC.

This clonotype came up many times. The J gene is TRBJ2-7, the V gene TRBV12-3 or TRBV12-4, with TRBD2 identical over 10 bases. The CDR3 runs 13 residues. The V gene end was trimmed by 3 bases and the J gene end by 7 bases; junction bases not matched to a gene: 3. This CDR3 reads CASSFTSGKEQYF. The DNA of the CDR3 is TGTGCCAGCAGTTTCACTAGCGGGAAAGAGCAGTACTTC.

The V call is TRBV20-1, the J call TRBJ1-1, with 9 positions matching TRBD1. The CDR3 contains 13 residues. CDR1 is DFQATT, CDR2 SNEGSKA, per germline (reference sequence). V shed 5 bases, J shed 1 base, and the junction held 2 bases outside the gene matches. The CDR3 region has the DNA TGCAGTGCTCGGGACAGGGCGAACACTGAAGCTTTCTTT. Amino acids: CSARDRANTEAFF.

This clonotype has a count of ten or more. The rearrangement links TRBV27 to TRBJ2-3, with TRBD2 matching over 11 bases. CDR1 and CDR2 (germline): MNHEY, SMNVEV (reference sequence). The CDR3 runs 19 residues. Unmatched junction bases numbered 10, after V lost 2 bases and J lost 0 bases. CDR3 region: CASSLAIAGGPLSTDTQYF. As DNA, the CDR3 is TGTGCCAGCAGTTTAGCGATAGCGGGAGGGCCTTTGAGCACAGATACGCAGTATTTT.

In this sample, this clonotype turned up many times. The CDR3 DNA reads TGCGCCAGCAGCCCCAACCTGGGGTACGAGCAGTACTTC. Translated: CASSPNLGYEQYF. This rearrangement joins TRBV5-1 to TRBJ2-7; D remains unclear. CDR1 is SGHRS and CDR2 is YFSETQ in the germline V gene. V lost 4 bases, J lost 4 bases, and 12 bases lay in between. This CDR3 spans 13 amino acids.

This clonotype was counted at least ten times. The rearrangement links TRBV4-1 to TRBJ2-2; possibly TRBD1 or TRBD2 for D (6 bases each). V was shortened by 4 bases and J by 7 bases, with 16 bases between the two germline ends. This CDR3 is 15 amino acids long. Germline V gene lookup returns CDR1 MGHRA and CDR2 YSYEKL. CDR3 in amino acids: CASSPEGGWNGELFF. DNA of the CDR3: TGCGCCAGCAGCCCGGAGGGGGGCTGGAACGGGGAGCTGTTTTTT.

This clonotype occurred many times. The CDR3 DNA reads TGTGCCAGCAGCTCTCCAGGCGAGCGGAACTACGAGCAGTACTTC. This codes for CASSSPGERNYEQYF. The chain has TRBV11-2 and TRBJ2-7; possible D gene TRBD2, 5 bases. Trimming shortened V by 4 bases and J by 3 bases, and 16 bases separated the two germline ends. This CDR3 comprises 15 residues. Germline V lookup: CDR1 SGHAT, CDR2 FQNNGV.

The sample holds many counts of this clonotype. V and J are TRBV4-1 and TRBJ2-3; D ambiguous. This CDR3 contains 13 residues. Trimming cost V 2 bases and J 2 bases, with 5 bases left between them. Germline CDR1 and CDR2: MGHRA and YSYEKL. The CDR3 region has the DNA TGCGCCAGCAGCCAATTAAACACAGATACGCAGTATTTT. This codes for CASSQLNTDTQYF.

This clonotype was detected many times. This chain links TRBV19 with TRBJ1-6; D remains unclear. The CDR3 runs to 14 residues. V lost 11 bases and J 0 bases, leaving 11 bases between the germline ends. CDR1 is LNHDA and CDR2 is SQIVND in the germline V gene (reference sequence). CDR3 DNA sequence: TGTGCCGCAACGGACTACTCCTATAATTCACCCCTCCACTTT. The encoded protein is CAATDYSYNSPLHF.

This clonotype was seen repeatedly, ten times or more. For the CDR3, the DNA is TGCGCCAGCAGCCCAAGTGGCCCAGATACGCAGTATTTT. The encoded protein is CASSPSGPDTQYF. This sequence joins TRBV5-1 and TRBJ2-3; D gene ambiguous. This CDR3 contains 13 residues. V was clipped by 4 bases and J by 4 bases, with 10 bases between them. The V gene's germline CDR1 is SGHRS and CDR2 YFSETQ.

This clonotype appeared many times. At one boundary the junction diverges from the germline segment, which might be a read error. The genes are TRBV12-3 or TRBV12-4 and TRBJ1-1; D ambiguous. This CDR3 contains 13 residues. CDR3 DNA sequence: TGTGCCTGCAGGCGGAATGGGAACACTGAAGCTTTCTTT. It yields the protein CACRRNGNTEAFF.

In this sample, this clonotype turned up many times. The gene calls are TRBV5-1 and TRBJ2-5, with unresolved D. This CDR3 is 15 amino acids long. The germline V gene has CDR1 SGHRS and CDR2 YFSETQ. The V end lost 0 bases, the J end lost 5 bases, and 14 bases lay between the germline ends. The CDR3 here is CASSLAGGEGETQYF. The CDR3 nucleotides are TGCGCCAGCAGCTTGGCCGGCGGTGAAGGGGAGACCCAGTACTTC.

The chain couples TRBV20-1 to TRBJ1-2; perhaps TRBD1 as D (6 bases). This CDR3 is built from 14 residues. From germline, CDR1 is DFQATT and CDR2 SNEGSKA (reference sequence). Trimming stripped 5 bases from V and 7 bases from J, with 20 bases between. The chain's CDR3 is CSAPIGGGPGGYTF. The CDR3 coding sequence is TGCAGTGCTCCCATTGGGGGGGGGCCAGGTGGCTACACCTTC.

Ten or more counts support this clonotype. This chain joins TRBV20-1 and TRBJ2-7; 10 bases agree with TRBD2. Unmatched junction bases numbered 7, after V lost 0 bases and J lost 8 bases. The CDR3 covers 14 residues. The germline V gene encodes CDR1 DFQATT and CDR2 SNEGSKA (reference sequence). The CDR3 region has the DNA TGCAGTGCTAGAGATCCAGCGGGAGGGCCTCAGCAGTACTTC. Its protein is CSARDPAGGPQQYF.

This clonotype was counted ten times or more. This chain joins TRBV20-1 and TRBJ2-7; perhaps TRBD1 as D (5 bases). Per the germline V gene, CDR1 is DFQATT and CDR2 is SNEGSKA (reference sequence). The CDR3 length is 15 residues. The V gene lost 2 bases and the J gene lost 3 bases, with 17 bases spanning the gap. CDR3 loop: CSARRQQGNYYEQYF. In DNA, the CDR3 is TGCAGTGCTAGAAGACAGCAAGGGAATTACTACGAGCAGTACTTC.

The rearrangement links TRBV11-3 to TRBJ1-1; tentative D call: TRBD1 (5 bases). From germline, CDR1 is SGHNT and CDR2 YENEEA. V was clipped by 5 bases and J by 4 bases, with 14 bases between them. This CDR3 comprises 14 residues. The CDR3 is CASSPSRDLTEAFF. The CDR3 DNA is TGTGCCAGCAGCCCGTCCCGGGACCTCACTGAAGCTTTCTTT.

V and J are TRBV29-1 and TRBJ2-1; 9 bases line up with TRBD2. The V segment lost 0 bases and the J segment 6 bases; nucleotides outside the gene matches: 9. The CDR3 loop spans 16 amino acids. CDR1 and CDR2 from the germline V gene are SQVTM and ANQGSEA. This chain's CDR3 is CSVEDLASGDFNEQFF. CDR3 nucleotide sequence: TGCAGCGTTGAAGATCTCGCTAGCGGGGATTTCAATGAGCAGTTCTTC.

This clonotype was seen a handful of times. CDR3 region: CASSQRDRGETQYF. The CDR3 bases are TGCGCCAGCAGCCAACGAGACAGGGGAGAGACCCAGTACTTC. J is TRBJ2-5 and V is TRBV4-1; the match to TRBD1 covers 8 bases. This CDR3 is 14 amino acids long. The germline CDR1 and CDR2 sequences are MGHRA and YSYEKL. Trimming cost V 2 bases and J 4 bases; bases outside gene matches: 3.

This clonotype was recorded at least ten times. This chain joins TRBV10-3 and TRBJ2-1; possible D gene TRBD2, 6 bases. CDR1 ENHRY and CDR2 SYGVKD come from the germline V gene. Trimming pared 3 bases from V and 8 bases from J, leaving 17 bases between. This CDR3 spans 15 amino acids. The CDR3 DNA sequence: TGTGCCATCAGTGAACTTGCCGGGAGTGGGCATGAGCAGTTCTTC. Amino acids: CAISELAGSGHEQFF.

The chain links TRBV5-1 to TRBJ2-1; D possibly corresponds to TRBD1 (5 bases). Deletions cut 5 bases from V and 2 bases from J, with 8 bases between. CDR1 SGHRS and CDR2 YFSETQ come from the germline V gene. The CDR3 is 13 amino acids. CDR3 protein: CASRTDPYNEQFF. The CDR3 nucleotides are TGCGCCAGCAGGACAGACCCCTACAATGAGCAGTTCTTC.

This clonotype has a count of ten or more. This chain links TRBV5-1 with TRBJ2-1; D uncertain. V was cut by 4 bases and J by 5 bases, with 10 bases left in between. Germline V gene sequence: CDR1 SGHRS, CDR2 YFSETQ. This CDR3 spans 13 amino acids. The CDR3 loop reads CASSPQLHNEQFF. The CDR3 nucleotides are TGCGCCAGCAGCCCTCAACTTCACAATGAGCAGTTCTTC.

This clonotype was found many times. This rearrangement joins TRBV29-1 to TRBJ1-2; D remains ambiguous. V lost 7 bases and J 4 bases, leaving 13 bases between the germline ends. This CDR3 has 12 residues. The germline V gene encodes CDR1 SQVTM and CDR2 ANQGSEA. The CDR3 DNA reads as TGCAGCGCCTCCACGACGGGCTATGGCTACACCTTC. The encoded protein is CSASTTGYGYTF.

This clonotype has a count of ten or more. CDR3 protein: CSANRDRGRNEQFF. CDR3 DNA: TGCAGTGCCAATCGGGACAGGGGTCGCAATGAGCAGTTCTTC. The chain employs TRBV20-1 and TRBJ2-1, with 10 bases identical to TRBD1. V shed 6 bases and J 6 bases; nucleotides not matched to a gene: 8. Germline V gives CDR1 DFQATT, CDR2 SNEGSKA (reference sequence). The CDR3 length is 14 residues.

At least ten counts were recorded for this clonotype. The V gene is TRBV12-3 or TRBV12-4, the J gene TRBJ1-1, with D possibly being TRBD1 (5 bases). Deletions cut 5 bases from V and 3 bases from J, with 16 bases between. The CDR3 covers 15 residues. The CDR3 loop reads CASSSTLQGYTEAFF. CDR3 DNA: TGTGCCAGCAGTAGCACCTTGCAGGGTTACACTGAAGCTTTCTTT.

This clonotype came up many times. The chain recombines TRBV7-2 with TRBJ2-3; D unclear. Germline values: CDR1 SGHTA, CDR2 FQGNSA. V lost 2 bases and J lost 4, with 7 bases in between. This CDR3 is built from 13 residues. CDR3 DNA: TGTGCCAGCAGCTTAACCGATGCAGATACGCAGTATTTT. Encoded protein: CASSLTDADTQYF. Filled out from reference TRBV7-2 and TRBJ2-3, the complete variable domain reads GAGVSQSPSNKVTEKGKDVELRCDPISGHTALYWYRQSLGQGLEFLIYFQGNSAPDKSGLPSDRFSAERTGGSVSTLTIQRTQQEDSAVYLCASSLTDADTQYFGPGTRLTVL.

A single count supports this clonotype. V is TRBV12-3 or TRBV12-4 and J is TRBJ2-1; perhaps TRBD1 as D (5 bases). CDR3 length equals 15 residues. The ends were cut back, 3 bases at V and 6 bases at J, with 15 bases in the middle. The CDR3 DNA follows: TGTGCCAGCAGTTTGATGGCCAATGGGGCCAATGAGCAGTTCTTC. The encoded protein is CASSLMANGANEQFF.

This clonotype has a count of ten or more. J is TRBJ2-4 and V is TRBV20-1; 7 nucleotides agree with TRBD2. The CDR3 loop spans 14 amino acids. V lost 3 bases, J lost 0 bases, and 2 bases stayed unmatched. The germline V gene encodes CDR1 DFQATT and CDR2 SNEGSKA (reference sequence). CDR3 DNA: TGCAGTGCTAGTAGCGGGCTAGCCAAAAACATTCAGTACTTC. It yields the protein CSASSGLAKNIQYF.

This clonotype has just a few counts. The genes are TRBV20-1 and TRBJ2-1; D gene uncertain. Germline V gene lookup returns CDR1 DFQATT and CDR2 SNEGSKA (reference sequence). The CDR3 contains 12 residues. Trimming pared 5 bases from V and 6 bases from J, leaving 11 bases between. CDR3 sequence: CSAEGKSNEQFF. CDR3 sequence (DNA): TGCAGTGCTGAAGGAAAGTCCAATGAGCAGTTCTTC.